This TCR beta chain originates from a study of post-analysis software for immune sequencing data. Study in general: Multiple sclerosis in the patients followed relapsing-remitting, secondary progressive and progressive-relapsing courses.

This CDR3 spans 14 amino acids. The trim removed 7 bases at V and 2 bases at J, leaving 11 bases unmatched. Germline-derived CDR1 and CDR2 are SQVTM and ANQGSEA. There are a few counts of this clonotype. The antigen remains undetermined. Built from TCR beta cDNA, the libraries had unique molecular identifiers in them. cDNA molecules numbering approximately 500,000 came from approximately 1 to 10 million T cells. TCRdb independently ran MiXCR on the PCR reads; one entry per CDR3 protein. The profile shows about 540,000 distinct CDR3 sequences, 34% of them singletons. Regarding the study as a whole: F measure showed strong co-clustering of same-batch samples. Controls significantly exceeded multiple sclerosis patients in normalized Chao1 diversity. A handful of TRBV segments were significantly more frequent in patients than in controls. TRBV5-6, TRBV5-1 and TRBV20-1 were among these segments.

This TCR was recovered from a girl aged 2-17 years with multiple sclerosis. The V and J genes are TRBV29-1 and TRBJ2-7, with 7 bases aligning to TRBD1. The specimen sequenced was blood. The CDR3 reads CSAQGGQPPYEQYF. The DNA of the CDR3 is TGCAGCGCCCAAGGGGGCCAGCCCCCCTACGAGCAGTACTTC.